Presented here are 23 T cell receptor beta chains from one specimen sequenced in a study of shared clonotypes between healthy human individuals. Positively selected for CCR7, the CD45RO-negative cells used as naive CD8 cells excluded terminally differentiated effector memory CD45RA+ cells. Clones were sequenced by immunoSEQ multiplex PCR, and TCRdb holds only the in-frame ones, with some missing. The sample includes about 820,000 clones, 80% to 95% of them seen just once. The sample consisted of naive CD8+ T cells sorted from blood. The receptors shown here come from a man younger than 45 in good health.

The chain couples TRBV5-6 to TRBJ2-7, with 11 bases matching TRBD2. The CDR3 is 17 residues long. V gave up 4 bases and J gave up 0 bases; unmatched junction bases: 9. Germline assignment: CDR1 SGHDT and CDR2 YYEEEE. CDR3 protein: CASSEISGRVSSYEQYF. In nucleotides, the CDR3 is TGTGCCAGCAGCGAAATTAGCGGGAGGGTTAGCTCCTACGAGCAGTACTTC.

The rearrangement uses TRBV4-1 and TRBJ2-1, with 10 bases fitting TRBD2. Losses at the gene ends were 1 base for V and 0 bases for J; bases not matched to a gene: 9. The CDR3 has 19 residues. Germline assignment: CDR1 MGHRA and CDR2 YSYEKL. The CDR3 DNA is TGCGCCAGCAGCCAAGTTTTCTTAGCGGGAGGTACCTCCTACAATGAGCAGTTCTTC. It translates to CASSQVFLAGGTSYNEQFF.

This chain joins TRBV28 and TRBJ1-1; D is ambiguous. Germline V lookup: CDR1 MDHEN, CDR2 SYDVKM. V lost 3 bases, J lost 7 bases, and 21 bases lay in between. CDR3 length equals 16 residues. The DNA for the CDR3 is TGTGCCAGCAGTTTTCACAAGAGGTTAGGCAAGGGTGAAGCTTTCTTT. This gives the protein CASSFHKRLGKGEAFF. Combining the CDR3 with reference TRBV28 and TRBJ1-1 gives the whole variable domain DVKVTQSSRYLVKRTGEKVFLECVQDMDHENMFWYRQDPGLGLRLIYFSYDVKMKEKGDIPEGYSVSREKKERFSLILESASTNQTSMYLCASSFHKRLGKGEAFFGQGTRLTVV.

The chain uses TRBV27 and TRBJ2-7; 7 bases line up with TRBD1. This CDR3 has 14 residues. J lost 2 bases, V lost 6 bases, and 7 bases had no gene match. Germline CDR1 and CDR2: MNHEY and SMNVEV (reference sequence). CDR3 sequence: CASRELGQAYEQYF. The CDR3 coding sequence is TGTGCCAGCAGAGAGTTAGGACAGGCCTACGAGCAGTACTTC.

The gene calls are TRBV19 and TRBJ2-3; no definite D call. The CDR3 runs 13 residues. CDR1 and CDR2 (germline): LNHDA, SQIVND (reference sequence). The V gene lost 4 bases and the J gene lost 6 bases, with 11 bases spanning the gap. CDR3: CASSTLTPDTQYF. DNA of the CDR3: TGTGCCAGTAGTACTTTAACCCCGGATACGCAGTATTTT.

The V and J genes are TRBV7-9 and TRBJ1-5; 7 nucleotides agree with TRBD1. The CDR3 is 14 amino acids. Trimming at V came to 5 bases and at J to 7 bases, leaving 8 bases not matched to a gene. From germline, CDR1 is SEHNR and CDR2 FQNEAQ (reference sequence). CDR3 bases: TGTGCCAGCAGCAAAACCGAGGGGGCACAGCCCCAGCATTTT. It specifies CASSKTEGAQPQHF.

J is TRBJ2-7 and V is TRBV7-2, with TRBD2 identical over 7 bases. V was clipped by 6 bases and J by 2 bases; unmatched bases: 13. The V gene's germline CDR1 is SGHTA and CDR2 FQGNSA. CDR3 length: 16 residues. CDR3 DNA: TGTGCCAGCAGTTCTCTGGGGGAGGGTTTTCCCTACGAGCAGTACTTC. This codes for CASSSLGEGFPYEQYF.

This chain uses TRBV27 with TRBJ2-1; a possible D gene is TRBD2 (6 bases). The V gene lost 2 bases and the J gene lost 3 bases, with 11 bases spanning the gap. CDR1 MNHEY and CDR2 SMNVEV come from the germline V gene (reference sequence). The CDR3 has 15 residues. In DNA, the CDR3 is TGTGCCAGCAGTTTAGGGACTTCCAACTACAATGAGCAGTTCTTC. Translation: CASSLGTSNYNEQFF.

The chain couples TRBV7-9 to TRBJ2-7, with a possible D match to TRBD2 (6 bases). Between the trimmed V and J ends, which lost 3 bases and 1 base, there was a span of 22 bases. The length of the CDR3 is 18 residues. Looked up from germline, CDR1 is SEHNR and CDR2 is FQNEAQ (reference sequence). CDR3 in DNA: TGTGCCAGCAGCTTTACTCCCGCCGGCGGTAGCGGATCCTACGAGCAGTACTTC. Its protein product is CASSFTPAGGSGSYEQYF.

The rearrangement links TRBV7-9 to TRBJ2-4; no firm D call. V gave up 3 bases and J gave up 0 bases, with 3 bases separating them. CDR1 is SEHNR, CDR2 FQNEAQ, per germline (reference sequence). The CDR3 runs to 13 residues. The CDR3 reads CASSLGAKNIQYF. In DNA form, the CDR3 reads TGTGCCAGCAGCTTGGGAGCCAAAAACATTCAGTACTTC. The full variable domain, rest sourced from reference TRBV7-9 and TRBJ2-4, is DTGVSQNPRHKITKRGQNVTFRCDPISEHNRLYWYRQTLGQGPEFLTYFQNEAQLEKSRLLSDRFSAERPKGSFSTLEIQRTEQGDSAMYLCASSLGAKNIQYFGAGTRLSVL.

The DNA of the CDR3 is TGTGCCAGCAGCCCCGTCGATACCGGGGAGCTGTTTTTT. Amino acids: CASSPVDTGELFF. The gene calls are TRBV27 and TRBJ2-2, with D unresolved. Germline lookup yields CDR1 MNHEY and CDR2 SMNVEV (reference sequence). Trimming cost V 6 bases and J 5 bases, with 10 bases left between them. CDR3 length: 13 amino acids.

The chain is built from TRBV10-3 and TRBJ2-7, with 9 nucleotides matching TRBD1. Germline V gene data show CDR1 as ENHRY and CDR2 as SYGVKD. V trimming: 10 bases; J trimming: 7 bases; junction bases outside the gene matches: 5. The CDR3 extends over 11 amino acids. CDR3 residues: CASRDRDEQYF. The CDR3 DNA sequence: TGTGCCAGCCGGGACAGGGATGAGCAGTACTTC.

The chain is built from TRBV28 and TRBJ2-7; 8 nucleotides align to TRBD1. V gave up 4 bases and J gave up 3 bases; unmatched junction bases: 5. CDR1 and CDR2 from the germline V gene are MDHEN and SYDVKM. CDR3 length: 14 amino acids. The CDR3 loop reads CASSSPQGGYEQYF. The CDR3 DNA follows: TGTGCCAGCAGTTCCCCACAGGGGGGCTACGAGCAGTACTTC.

V usage is TRBV19 and J usage is TRBJ2-4; D unresolved. This CDR3 is built from 13 residues. The V gene lost 10 bases and the J gene lost 2 bases, with 12 bases spanning the gap. In germline, CDR1 is LNHDA, CDR2 SQIVND (reference sequence). This CDR3 is CATSDLTKNIQYF. DNA of the CDR3: TGTGCCACTTCGGACCTAACCAAAAACATTCAGTACTTC.

The chain carries TRBV19 and TRBJ1-1; D is unresolved. V was shortened by 3 bases and J by 3 bases, with 11 bases between the two germline ends. Germline CDR1 reads LNHDA; CDR2 reads SQIVND (reference sequence). CDR3 length: 14 amino acids. The CDR3 reads CASSMWPEDTEAFF. The CDR3 nucleotides read TGTGCCAGTAGTATGTGGCCAGAGGACACTGAAGCTTTCTTT.

The genes are TRBV25-1 and TRBJ2-5; TRBD1 might be the D (7 bases). Per germline, CDR1 MGHDK and CDR2 SYGVNS. This CDR3 is 14 amino acids long. Trimming took 2 bases from V and 5 from J, leaving 12 bases between them. The CDR3 region has the DNA TGTGCCAGCAGTGAAGGCAGGGGGAGGGAGACCCAGTACTTC. Encoded protein: CASSEGRGRETQYF.

The chain couples TRBV19 to TRBJ1-5, with D tentatively TRBD1 (5 bases). The germline V and J ends were trimmed by 8 bases and 7 bases, with 15 bases remaining between them. The CDR3 runs to 13 residues. Germline V CDR1 and CDR2: LNHDA, SQIVND (reference sequence). This CDR3 reads CASAGRVNQPQHF. The CDR3 DNA sequence: TGTGCCAGTGCCGGCAGGGTAAACCAGCCCCAGCATTTT.

V and J are TRBV28 and TRBJ2-7; 9 bases line up with TRBD1. CDR3 size: 14 residues. The V gene's germline CDR1 is MDHEN and CDR2 SYDVKM. V was pared by 5 bases and J by 2 bases, with 4 bases of the junction left unmatched. This chain's CDR3 is CASSPGQGPYEQYF. CDR3 sequence (DNA): TGTGCCAGCAGTCCCGGACAGGGGCCCTACGAGCAGTACTTC.

CDR3 region: CASSRDRSSGNTIYF. Written as DNA, the CDR3 is TGTGCCAGCAGCCGGGACAGGTCCTCTGGAAACACCATATATTTT. The V call is TRBV11-2, the J call TRBJ1-3, with 8 bases that match TRBD1. Losses at the gene ends were 5 bases for V and 0 bases for J; bases not matched to a gene: 3. Germline CDR1 is SGHAT and CDR2 is FQNNGV. The CDR3 spans 15 residues.

The chain joins TRBV28 to TRBJ2-7; no clear D gene. The germline gives CDR1 MDHEN, CDR2 SYDVKM. The V and J ends lost 10 bases and 2 bases respectively, with 12 bases between them. This CDR3 comprises 12 residues. The CDR3 nucleotides are TGTGCCATCGCCGGGCCAACCTACGAGCAGTACTTC. This encodes CAIAGPTYEQYF.

This rearrangement joins TRBV28 to TRBJ2-7, with 10 bases matching TRBD2. This CDR3 has 15 amino acids. Per germline, CDR1 MDHEN and CDR2 SYDVKM. V was pared by 2 bases and J by 5 bases, with 6 bases of the junction left unmatched. CDR3 sequence: CASSLVLAGRDEQYF. CDR3 in DNA: TGTGCCAGCAGTTTAGTACTAGCGGGACGCGACGAGCAGTACTTC.

This chain connects TRBV7-8 to TRBJ2-7, with 7 bases lining up with TRBD2. The J segment lost 2 bases and the V segment lost 4 bases, leaving 5 bases of the junction unmatched. Germline V gene data show CDR1 as SGHVS and CDR2 as FQNEAQ. This CDR3 contains 14 residues. CDR3 sequence: CASSSRLAPYEQYF. CDR3 DNA sequence: TGTGCCAGCAGCTCCCGACTAGCTCCCTACGAGCAGTACTTC.

V is TRBV7-2 and J is TRBJ2-2; possible D gene TRBD1, 5 bases. V was clipped by 1 base and J by 4 bases, with 13 bases between them. The CDR3 is 16 amino acids. Germline lookup yields CDR1 SGHTA and CDR2 FQGNSA. Here the CDR3 reads CASSLGGRLGTGELFF. CDR3 nucleotide sequence: TGTGCCAGCAGCTTAGGGGGCAGGTTGGGCACCGGGGAGCTGTTTTTT. The entire variable domain, with the rest obtained from reference TRBV7-2 and TRBJ2-2, is as follows: GAGVSQSPSNKVTEKGKDVELRCDPISGHTALYWYRQSLGQGLEFLIYFQGNSAPDKSGLPSDRFSAERTGGSVSTLTIQRTQQEDSAVYLCASSLGGRLGTGELFFGEGSRLTVL.